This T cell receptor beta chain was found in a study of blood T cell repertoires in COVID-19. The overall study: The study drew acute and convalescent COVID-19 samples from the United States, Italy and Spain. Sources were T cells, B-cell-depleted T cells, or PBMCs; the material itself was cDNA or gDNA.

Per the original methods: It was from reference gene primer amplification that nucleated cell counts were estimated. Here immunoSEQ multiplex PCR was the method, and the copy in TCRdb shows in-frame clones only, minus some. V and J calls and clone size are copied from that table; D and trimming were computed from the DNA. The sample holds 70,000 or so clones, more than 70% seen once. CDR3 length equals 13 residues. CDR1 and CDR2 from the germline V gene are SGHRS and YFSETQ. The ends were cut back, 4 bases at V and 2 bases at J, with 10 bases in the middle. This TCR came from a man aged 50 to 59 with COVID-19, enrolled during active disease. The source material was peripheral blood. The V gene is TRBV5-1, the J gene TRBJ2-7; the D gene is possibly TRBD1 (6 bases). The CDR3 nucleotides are TGCGCCAGCAGCCGAGGGGACACCTACGAGCAGTACTTC. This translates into CASSRGDTYEQYF.